These 24 T cell receptor beta chains share one sample of origin, sequenced in a study of a mutant IDH1 vaccine in newly diagnosed glioma. Their target antigens are unknown. Documented time point: week 35, safety follow-up. Each vaccine dose was 300 ug of mutant IDH1 20-mer peptide, with topical imiquimod. TCRdb's copy holds only in-frame clones and misses some; the assay was immunoSEQ multiplex PCR. Of tens of thousands of clones in the sample, more than 70% were seen once. The material sequenced was PBMCs, taken from a glioma patient whose treatment included an IDH1 peptide vaccine. All receptors derive from a man between 18 and 35 years old with glioma.

The rearrangement uses TRBV14 and TRBJ2-5; D assignment may be TRBD1 or TRBD2 (6 bases each). V gave up 4 bases and J gave up 5 bases, with 14 bases separating them. Germline values: CDR1 SGHDN, CDR2 FVKESK. This CDR3 has 14 residues. The CDR3 region has the DNA TGTGCCAGCAGCCCACTTGGGGGGCCGGAGACCCAGTACTTC. This gives the protein CASSPLGGPETQYF.

This rearrangement joins TRBV28 to TRBJ2-5; tentative D call: TRBD1 (6 bases). Germline-derived CDR1 and CDR2 are MDHEN and SYDVKM. The V end was cut by 5 bases, the J end by 5 bases, with 15 bases between. The CDR3 is 14 residues long. This chain's CDR3 is CASSGATGLETQYF. CDR3 nucleotide sequence: TGTGCCAGCAGTGGTGCGACAGGCCTGGAGACCCAGTACTTC.

The V call is TRBV30, the J call TRBJ1-6, with 7 bases matching TRBD1. Looked up from germline, CDR1 is GTSNPN and CDR2 is SVGIG (reference sequence). J gave up 2 bases and V 3 bases, and 7 bases lay outside the gene matches. This CDR3 region has 16 residues. The CDR3 DNA reads as TGTGCCTGGAGGGTACAGGGGAGACCCTATAATTCACCCCTCCACTTT. Its protein product is CAWRVQGRPYNSPLHF.

J is TRBJ1-6 and V is TRBV4-3, with 10 bases lining up with TRBD1. The CDR3 has 14 residues. Looked up from germline, CDR1 is LGHNA and CDR2 is YSLEER. V gave up 6 bases and J gave up 7 bases; unmatched junction bases: 3. The CDR3, as DNA: TGCGCCAGCAGTGAGGACAGGGGGAATTCACCCCTCCACTTT. It yields the protein CASSEDRGNSPLHF.

The sample holds a few counts of this clone. This sequence joins TRBV6-1 and TRBJ1-1; no reliable D call. Germline CDR1 is MNHNS and CDR2 is SASEGT. V was pared by 6 bases and J by 2 bases, with 13 bases between. The length of the CDR3 is 14 residues. CDR3 coding DNA: TGTGCCAGCAGGGAGGCGGGTTCAAACACTGAAGCTTTCTTT. It translates to CASREAGSNTEAFF.

This chain joins TRBV11-2 and TRBJ1-4; D not certain. CDR3 length: 18 residues. Germline V gives CDR1 SGHAT, CDR2 FQNNGV. The ends were cut back, 4 bases at V and 5 bases at J, with 23 bases in the middle. In DNA, the CDR3 is TGTGCCAGCAGCTCCCACCCCCCGGACCATCGACTAAATGAAAAACTGTTTTTT. This translates into CASSSHPPDHRLNEKLFF.

CDR3 DNA sequence: TGTGCCAGCTCACCCCAGGGGGTCTTCTACAATGAGCAGTTCTTC. It specifies CASSPQGVFYNEQFF. This chain links TRBV18 with TRBJ2-1; 7 nucleotides line up with TRBD1. This CDR3 spans 15 amino acids. Germline lookup yields CDR1 KGHSH and CDR2 LQKENI. V lost 3 bases and J lost 3; bases outside the gene matches: 5.

The chain is built from TRBV4-3 and TRBJ2-7; 9 bases fit TRBD1. Germline V gene sequence: CDR1 LGHNA, CDR2 YSLEER. The CDR3 is 15 residues long. The V gene end was trimmed by 0 bases and the J gene end by 6 bases; junction bases not matched to a gene: 6. CDR3: CASSQDGTGWSEQYF. CDR3 coding DNA: TGCGCCAGCAGCCAAGATGGGACAGGGTGGTCCGAGCAGTACTTC.

J is TRBJ1-5 and V is TRBV28; 9 positions agree with TRBD1. This CDR3 is built from 14 residues. Looked up from germline, CDR1 is MDHEN and CDR2 is SYDVKM. V lost 2 bases and J lost 13; bases outside the gene matches: 9. The CDR3: CASSLRGQGRRQHF. The CDR3 DNA sequence: TGTGCCAGCAGTTTACGAGGACAGGGGCGACGACAGCATTTT.

The chain uses TRBV5-1 and TRBJ2-7, with a tentative D call TRBD1 (6 bases). This CDR3 comprises 15 residues. Trimming took off 4 bases at V and 0 bases at J, with 14 bases between the two ends. Per the germline V gene, CDR1 is SGHRS and CDR2 is YFSETQ. The CDR3 loop is CASSVATGNSYEQYF. The CDR3 DNA sequence: TGCGCCAGCAGCGTCGCTACAGGGAACTCCTACGAGCAGTACTTC.

The chain links TRBV6-5 to TRBJ2-1, with TRBD2 matching 7 bases. Germline assignment: CDR1 MNHEY and CDR2 SVGAGI. V lost 6 bases, J lost 9 bases, and 8 bases stayed unmatched. This CDR3 is 13 amino acids long. CDR3 sequence reads: CASSPGGRLEQFF. The CDR3 coding sequence is TGTGCCAGCAGCCCGGGGGGTAGGCTTGAGCAGTTCTTC.

The chain employs TRBV7-9 and TRBJ2-5; 7 nucleotides agree with TRBD2. Unmatched junction bases numbered 1, after V lost 3 bases and J lost 3 bases. CDR1 is SEHNR, CDR2 FQNEAQ, per germline (reference sequence). The CDR3 consists of 13 residues. The CDR3: CASSFGTKETQYF. The CDR3 DNA sequence: TGTGCCAGCAGCTTCGGGACTAAAGAGACCCAGTACTTC.

This clone has just one count. The CDR3 nucleotides read TGTGCCAGCAGCGTAGGGGGACGCAGGGGGATGGAAGCTTTCTTT. As protein: CASSVGGRRGMEAFF. The chain is built from TRBV9 and TRBJ1-1, with TRBD1 identical over 7 bases. V lost 0 bases to trimming and J lost 8 bases; unmatched junction nucleotides: 10. The CDR3 runs 15 residues. Germline V CDR1 and CDR2: SGDLS, YYNGEE.

CDR3 region: CASSIGQGARTEAFF. In DNA form, the CDR3 reads TGCGCCAGCAGCATCGGACAGGGGGCTCGCACTGAAGCTTTCTTT. The chain employs TRBV5-1 and TRBJ1-1; 11 bases align to TRBD1. The ends lost 4 bases at V and 4 bases at J; junction bases unmatched: 6. CDR3 length: 15 amino acids. From germline, CDR1 is SGHRS and CDR2 YFSETQ.

In its sample, this clone was seen once. The chain employs TRBV7-3 and TRBJ1-1; possibly TRBD1 for D (6 bases). CDR3 size: 17 residues. Germline CDR1 reads SGHTA; CDR2 reads FQGTGA. V lost 5 bases and J 4 bases, leaving 23 bases between the germline ends. The CDR3 protein is CASSPLGGAIVSTEAFF. The CDR3 DNA reads TGTGCCAGCAGCCCCCTGGGGGGGGCGATTGTAAGCACTGAAGCTTTCTTT.

The J gene is TRBJ2-7, the V gene TRBV29-1; 10 nucleotides line up with TRBD1. The CDR3 consists of 12 residues. J lost 3 bases, V lost 4 bases, and 0 bases had no gene match. The germline gives CDR1 SQVTM, CDR2 ANQGSEA. Written as DNA, the CDR3 is TGCAGCGTTGGGGACAGGGGCTACGAGCAGTACTTC. The encoded protein is CSVGDRGYEQYF.

The chain is built from TRBV5-4 and TRBJ1-1; no clear D. Trimming pared 0 bases from V and 1 base from J, leaving 7 bases between. Germline CDR1 reads SGHNT; CDR2 reads YYREEE (reference sequence). The CDR3 is made up of 14 amino acids. The CDR3 DNA sequence: TGTGCCAGCAGCTTGGTTCCGGAGAACACTGAAGCTTTCTTT. It codes for CASSLVPENTEAFF. The whole variable domain, remainder taken from reference TRBV5-4 and TRBJ1-1, is ETGVTQSPTHLIKTRGQQVTLRCSSQSGHNTVSWYQQALGQGPQFIFQYYREEENGRGNFPPRFSGLQFPNYSSELNVNALELDDSALYLCASSLVPENTEAFFGQGTRLTVV.

This rearrangement joins TRBV5-1 to TRBJ2-7; D is uncertain. Germline lookup yields CDR1 SGHRS and CDR2 YFSETQ. V dropped 0 bases and J dropped 9 bases, with 7 bases sitting between them. This CDR3 spans 11 amino acids. As DNA, the CDR3 is TGCGCCAGCAGCTTGGGGGTTGTGCAGTACTTC. This sequence encodes CASSLGVVQYF.

This clone was counted a few times. The V and J genes are TRBV2 and TRBJ1-1, with a possible D match to TRBD1 (5 bases). V was clipped by 6 bases and J by 0 bases, with 14 bases between them. CDR3 size: 15 residues. The germline V gene encodes CDR1 SNHLY and CDR2 FYNNEI. CDR3 bases: TGTGCCAGCAGCTTGGACAAAATCATGAACACTGAAGCTTTCTTT. Translated, it gives CASSLDKIMNTEAFF. Combining the CDR3 with reference TRBV2 and TRBJ1-1 gives the whole variable domain EPEVTQTPSHQVTQMGQEVILRCVPISNHLYFYWYRQILGQKVEFLVSFYNNEISEKSEIFDDQFSVERPDGSNFTLKIRSTKLEDSAMYFCASSLDKIMNTEAFFGQGTRLTVV.

For this clone: No DNA is shown, since the ends of the CDR3 on it are uncertain; the CDR3 is the one TCRdb lists. The CDR3 loop is CASSSSKAGANVLTF. The chain links TRBV28 to TRBJ2-6. Germline CDR1 reads MDHEN; CDR2 reads SYDVKM. The CDR3 is made up of 15 amino acids, end residues included.

The chain couples TRBV4-1 to TRBJ2-7; no firm D call. This CDR3 is built from 12 residues. Trimming took 1 base from V and 5 from J, leaving 6 bases between them. Germline CDR1 is MGHRA and CDR2 is YSYEKL. The CDR3 coding sequence is TGCGCCAGCAGCCAAGTCCCAAACGAGCAGTACTTC. Translating it yields CASSQVPNEQYF.

This rearrangement joins TRBV5-1 to TRBJ1-1, with D uncertain. This CDR3 is 13 amino acids long. Germline CDR1 reads SGHRS; CDR2 reads YFSETQ. The ends were cut back, 0 bases at V and 5 bases at J, with 8 bases in the middle. Here the CDR3 reads CASSLGLETEAFF. The DNA for the CDR3 is TGCGCCAGCAGCTTGGGGCTAGAAACTGAAGCTTTCTTT.

The V call is TRBV7-2, the J call TRBJ2-4, with D maybe TRBD2 (5 bases). V was trimmed by 5 bases and J by 13 bases, leaving 18 bases between them. From germline, CDR1 is SGHTA and CDR2 FQGNSA. This CDR3 is built from 13 residues. For the CDR3, the DNA is TGTGCCAGCAGCCCTGGGCTAGGACTTCTGCAGTACTTC. Encoded protein: CASSPGLGLLQYF. Drawing the rest from reference TRBV7-2 and TRBJ2-4, the complete variable domain is GAGVSQSPSNKVTEKGKDVELRCDPISGHTALYWYRQSLGQGLEFLIYFQGNSAPDKSGLPSDRFSAERTGGSVSTLTIQRTQQEDSAVYLCASSPGLGLLQYFGAGTRLSVL.

This clone was counted between two and nine times. The chain is built from TRBV4-2 and TRBJ1-2, with D tentatively TRBD1 (6 bases). The CDR3 sequence is 13 residues long. Germline V CDR1 and CDR2: LGHNA, YNFKEQ. V was pared by 3 bases and J by 4 bases, with 9 bases between. The chain's CDR3 is CASSHSDSYGYTF. The CDR3 region has the DNA TGTGCCAGCAGCCACTCGGACAGCTATGGCTACACCTTC.